Listed below are T cell receptor beta chains from one sample, sequenced in a study of blood T cell repertoires in COVID-19. The method was immunoSEQ multiplex PCR; TCRdb's version includes in-frame clones alone and lacks a portion of them. The sample has fewer than 150,000 clones, about four fifths seen once; the top ten hold 16%. The sequencing sample was made of peripheral blood. The origin of the receptors is a woman aged 45-65 years with acute or convalescent COVID-19. Each CDR3 is given with its conserved first and last residue. Each record gives: CDR3 length, J gene, clone size, V gene, D gene, CDR3 DNA, CDR3 protein. The D gene is left open where the match is weak. Rows give clone size only sometimes, using once, few, many, or a class for an expanded clone.

>14|TRBJ1-6|NA|TRBV6-5|TRBD1
TGTGCCAGCAGTTATGACAGGGGTAATTCACCCCTCCACTTT
CASSYDRGNSPLHF
>15|TRBJ2-1|NA|TRBV18|NA
TGTGCCAGCTCACCCCCGGTTCAATCCTACAATGAGCAGTTCTTC
CASSPPVQSYNEQFF
>18|TRBJ2-4|NA|TRBV3-1/TRBV3-2|TRBD2
TGTGCCAGCAGCCTCGGACTAGCGGGGGGTGTAGCCAAAAACATTCAGTACTTC
CASSLGLAGGVAKNIQYF
>20|TRBJ2-1|few|TRBV15|TRBD1
TGTGCCACCAGCAGAGATCGTCTTTATGCGGGACAGGGGAACTACAATGAGCAGTTCTTC
CATSRDRLYAGQGNYNEQFF
>16|TRBJ1-5|NA|TRBV4-1|TRBD1
TGCGCCAGCAGCCGATCCCCGGACAGGGTGGGTCAGCCCCAGCATTTT
CASSRSPDRVGQPQHF
>15|TRBJ1-2|NA|TRBV19|NA
TGTGCCAGTAGTACACCGCAAACGGGAGGCTATGGCTACACCTTC
CASSTPQTGGYGYTF
>15|TRBJ2-1|NA|TRBV5-1|NA
TGCGCCAGCAGCTTGGGAGCGGGTATGAATTTGGAGCAGTTCTTC
CASSLGAGMNLEQFF
>15|TRBJ1-3|NA|TRBV18|TRBD1
TGTGCCAGCTCACGGAGGACAGGGGTCGGAAACACCATATATTTT
CASSRRTGVGNTIYF
>16|TRBJ1-6|NA|TRBV19|TRBD1
TGTGCCAGTAGTACCACAGGGGGCGCTCTGAATTCACCCCTCCACTTT
CASSTTGGALNSPLHF
>19|TRBJ1-5|NA|TRBV28|TRBD1
TGTGCCAGCAGTCGAATCTCCGGGACAGCCTTTTCGAGCAATCAGCCCCAGCATTTT
CASSRISGTAFSSNQPQHF
>16|TRBJ2-6|NA|TRBV10-3|TRBD1
TGTGCCACCGGGGACAGGGTAGCAGCTGGGGCCAACGTCCTGACTTTC
CATGDRVAAGANVLTF
>17|TRBJ2-3|NA|TRBV12-5|TRBD2
TGTGCTAGTGGTTTGGCGGTAGCGGGGCCTTCCACAGATACGCAGTATTTT
CASGLAVAGPSTDTQYF
>14|TRBJ1-6|NA|TRBV7-8|TRBD1
TGTGCCAGCAGTCTAGACAGGGTTAATTCACCCCTCCACTTT
CASSLDRVNSPLHF